This T cell receptor (beta chain) is from a study of T cell responses to AZD1222 COVID-19 vaccine. For this clone: The antigen is undetermined.

Profiling relied on immunoSEQ multiplex PCR, and the TCRdb table lists in-frame clones only, not all of them. Altogether approximately 170,000 clones are present, 87% being singletons, with the ten largest covering about 1%. General observations from the study: Clonal diversity may have been underestimated, and the donors were mostly white British, with more females than males. Nearly half of spike-specific TCRs reportedly target unmutated variant regions. None of the repertoires were sampled until the peak T cell response had passed.

The length of the CDR3 is 14 residues. V shed 4 bases and J 4 bases; nucleotides not matched to a gene: 4. The germline gives CDR1 SGHNT, CDR2 YYREEE (reference sequence). The sample was peripheral blood, taken 28 days after the second AZD1222 dose. The TCR sequence derives from an adult who received the AZD1222 COVID-19 vaccine. The rearrangement joins TRBV5-4 to TRBJ2-7; 11 nucleotides line up with TRBD1. CDR3: CASSMDRGQYEQYF. The CDR3 bases are TGTGCCAGCAGCATGGACAGGGGGCAGTACGAGCAGTACTTC.